The 19 T cell receptor beta chains reported below all come from one sample, sequenced in a study of CD8 T cells in Susac syndrome. RNA was extracted with the RNeasy kit, and a quantity of about 0.45 to 1 ug was reverse transcribed using random hexamers. TCRdb re-derived calls from the immunoSEQ multiplex PCR reads in MiXCR, one entry per CDR3 protein. The table shows under 200,000 distinct CDR3 sequences, with around 93% occurring only once. The sample taken for sequencing was CD8+ T cells from PBMCs. The receptors here all came from a human donor with Susac syndrome.

Written as DNA, the CDR3 is TGTGCCAGCAGCTTAGGTCACCTTGGTGGGGACGAGCAGTACTTC. Translating it yields CASSLGHLGGDEQYF. The chain employs TRBV7-2 and TRBJ2-7; no clear D. This CDR3 is built from 15 residues. The germline V and J ends were trimmed by 1 base and 5 bases, with 15 bases remaining between them. Germline V gene data show CDR1 as SGHTA and CDR2 as FQGNSA.

The chain couples TRBV27 to TRBJ1-5; the D gene is possibly TRBD1 (5 bases). The germline V gene encodes CDR1 MNHEY and CDR2 SMNVEV (reference sequence). The ends were cut back, 4 bases at V and 1 base at J, with 11 bases in the middle. The CDR3 extends over 15 amino acids. This CDR3 reads CASSWSGRSNQPQHF. In nucleotides, the CDR3 is TGTGCCAGCAGTTGGTCAGGGAGAAGCAATCAGCCCCAGCATTTT.

The chain combines TRBV3-1 with TRBJ2-1; 10 bases align to TRBD2. The V gene end was trimmed by 0 bases and the J gene end by 8 bases; junction bases not matched to a gene: 10. Germline-derived CDR1 and CDR2 are LGHDT and YNNKEL (reference sequence). The CDR3 covers 17 residues. CDR3 sequence: CASSQDLAGEGSYEQFF. The CDR3 coding sequence is TGTGCCAGCAGCCAAGATCTAGCGGGAGAGGGTTCTTATGAGCAGTTCTTC.

The genes are TRBV28 and TRBJ1-5, with D possibly TRBD1 on 6 matching bases. V lost 3 bases and J lost 6, with 12 bases in between. The CDR3 contains 14 residues. Germline lookup yields CDR1 MDHEN and CDR2 SYDVKM. The CDR3 sequence is CASSLATQGQPQHF. The CDR3 DNA sequence: TGTGCCAGCAGTTTGGCGACACAGGGTCAGCCCCAGCATTTT.

The chain links TRBV13 to TRBJ2-1; 7 bases match TRBD2. The CDR3 spans 14 residues. Germline assignment: CDR1 PRHDT and CDR2 FYEKMQ (reference sequence). The V and J ends lost 5 bases and 7 bases, in that order; junction bases with no gene match: 8. CDR3 sequence (DNA): TGTGCCAGCAGCACTCGGACTAGGAAGAATGAGCAGTTCTTC. Translating gives CASSTRTRKNEQFF.

This sequence joins TRBV7-9 and TRBJ2-7; 8 bases map to TRBD1. Germline V CDR1 and CDR2: SEHNR, FQNEAQ (reference sequence). J lost 3 bases, V lost 5 bases, and 9 bases had no gene match. The CDR3 totals 15 residues. This chain's CDR3 is CASSPREDRGYEQYF. CDR3 bases: TGTGCCAGCAGCCCGCGGGAAGACAGGGGCTACGAGCAGTACTTC.

The chain links TRBV10-3 to TRBJ1-6; weak D call: TRBD1 (6 bases). The CDR3 consists of 13 residues. Trimming left V 3 bases short and J 12 bases short, with 12 bases between. Per germline, CDR1 ENHRY and CDR2 SYGVKD. The CDR3, as DNA: TGTGCCATCAGTGATGTGGGGGCTGGACCCCTCCACTTT. This translates into CAISDVGAGPLHF.

This chain uses TRBV27 with TRBJ1-2; weak D call: TRBD1 (6 bases). The CDR3 is 12 amino acids. Trimming pared 4 bases from V and 6 bases from J, leaving 9 bases between. CDR1 MNHEY and CDR2 SMNVEV come from the germline V gene (reference sequence). Written as DNA, the CDR3 is TGTGCCAGCAGTTCCGAGGGGGATGGCTACACCTTC. Amino acids: CASSSEGDGYTF.

The rearrangement links TRBV30 to TRBJ2-4, with a weak D call TRBD1 (5 bases). Trimming took 4 bases from V and 0 from J, leaving 22 bases between them. This CDR3 contains 18 residues. Germline V gives CDR1 GTSNPN, CDR2 SVGIG (reference sequence). The CDR3 is CAWTRQRSSSLAKNIQYF. CDR3 DNA sequence: TGTGCCTGGACCCGACAGAGGTCGTCCTCTCTAGCCAAAAACATTCAGTACTTC.

This CDR3 reads CASSERGQEQYF. The CDR3 coding sequence is TGTGCCAGCAGTGAAAGGGGACAGGAGCAGTACTTC. The V and J genes are TRBV6-1 and TRBJ2-7; 7 nucleotides line up with TRBD1. Germline V CDR1 and CDR2: MNHNS, SASEGT. The junction had 2 bases not matched to a gene; V was cut back by 2 bases and J by 7 bases. The CDR3 covers 12 residues.

The sample holds one count of this clonotype. The chain combines TRBV12-3 or TRBV12-4 with TRBJ1-5; possibly TRBD1 for D (6 bases). V lost 1 base, J lost 3 bases, and 10 bases lay in between. The CDR3 loop spans 15 amino acids. CDR3 loop: CASSLEDSINQPQHF. Here the CDR3 DNA reads TGTGCCAGCAGTTTAGAGGACAGCATCAATCAGCCCCAGCATTTT.

The rearrangement links TRBV5-1 to TRBJ2-5; 9 bases agree with TRBD1. Germline assignment: CDR1 SGHRS and CDR2 YFSETQ. The CDR3 has 15 amino acids. The junction had 4 bases not matched to a gene; V was cut back by 4 bases and J by 0 bases. The CDR3 bases are TGCGCCAGCAGCCCGGGGGACAGGGACCAAGAGACCCAGTACTTC. Residues: CASSPGDRDQETQYF.

The chain couples TRBV7-9 to TRBJ1-5, with D possibly being TRBD1 (5 bases). The CDR3 totals 18 residues. The V end was cut by 1 base, the J end by 6 bases, with 22 bases between. Per the germline V gene, CDR1 is SEHNR and CDR2 is FQNEAQ (reference sequence). In nucleotides, the CDR3 is TGTGCCAGCAGCTTAGTAGGCGGACGAGGGGCGCAGGGTCAGCCCCAGCATTTT. Translating it yields CASSLVGGRGAQGQPQHF.

The rearrangement uses TRBV7-2 and TRBJ2-3; the match to TRBD2 covers 8 bases. With 4 bases clipped from V and 2 bases from J, the junction kept 8 bases outside the gene matches. Germline V gene sequence: CDR1 SGHTA, CDR2 FQGNSA. CDR3 length: 16 amino acids. CDR3 DNA: TGTGCCAGCAGCTCCCTTGGCGGGGGGATCACAGATACGCAGTATTTT. Encoded protein: CASSSLGGGITDTQYF.

This CDR3 is CASSSRLAGGAEQYF. CDR3 in DNA: TGTGCCAGCAGTTCCCGACTAGCGGGGGGGGCCGAGCAGTACTTC. The gene calls are TRBV28 and TRBJ2-7; TRBD2 agrees at 14 bases. CDR3 length equals 15 residues. CDR1 and CDR2 (germline): MDHEN, SYDVKM. The ends lost 4 bases at V and 6 bases at J; junction bases unmatched: 5.

V usage is TRBV6-2 or TRBV6-3 and J usage is TRBJ2-1; 8 nucleotides match TRBD2. Per the germline V gene, CDR1 is MNHEY and CDR2 is SVGEGT. This CDR3 has 16 amino acids. J lost 8 bases, V lost 2 bases, and 11 bases had no gene match. The CDR3 here is CASSYPSGSVYYEQFF. CDR3 coding DNA: TGTGCCAGCAGTTACCCAAGCGGGAGTGTTTATTATGAGCAGTTCTTC.

The chain uses TRBV9 and TRBJ1-1; perhaps TRBD1 as D (5 bases). V was clipped by 0 bases and J by 5 bases, with 11 bases between them. The CDR3 covers 14 residues. CDR1 is SGDLS, CDR2 YYNGEE, per germline. The CDR3 bases are TGTGCCAGCAGCGTAGGTGGGGGGAGGACTGAAGCTTTCTTT. Translating it yields CASSVGGGRTEAFF.

The chain uses TRBV7-9 and TRBJ2-1; a possible D gene is TRBD2 (6 bases). V lost 3 bases and J 8 bases, leaving 14 bases between the germline ends. The V gene's germline CDR1 is SEHNR and CDR2 FQNEAQ (reference sequence). The CDR3 length is 14 residues. CDR3 nucleotide sequence: TGTGCCAGCAGCTTGGAGGGCCGGGCCGATGAGCAGTTCTTC. This sequence encodes CASSLEGRADEQFF.

This clonotype appeared a single time. The chain uses TRBV9 and TRBJ1-2; 8 bases agree with TRBD1. The CDR3 runs to 17 residues. Germline V gives CDR1 SGDLS, CDR2 YYNGEE. V shed 1 base and J 1 base; nucleotides not matched to a gene: 9. CDR3 in amino acids: CASSVSGQGQINYGYTF. Here the CDR3 DNA reads TGTGCCAGCAGCGTATCCGGACAGGGCCAGATTAACTATGGCTACACCTTC.